Listed below are T cell receptor beta chains from one sample, sequenced in a study of cytomegalovirus exposure and HLA in healthy donors. Sequencing was performed with immunoSEQ multiplex PCR; in TCRdb, only in-frame clones are kept and a portion is missing. The table includes tens of thousands of clones, about 82% detected once. The specimen sequenced was PBMCs. The receptors stem from a man under 40 in good health and CMV-seronegative. Each CDR3 is given with its conserved first and last residue. The D gene is left open where the match is weak. A row's size may be missing; if present it is once, few, many or a size class.

d_call clone_size j_call v_call cdr3_nt cdr3_aa
TRBD1 . TRBJ1-1 TRBV9 TGTGCCAGCAGCACCCGAGGGGGCGCTGAAGCTTTCTTT CASSTRGGAEAFF
TRBD2 . TRBJ2-5 TRBV30 TGTGCCTGGAGAGGACTAGCGGGGGCTTCCCGAGAGACCCAGTACTTC CAWRGLAGASRETQYF
. . TRBJ1-3 TRBV6-5 TGTGCCAGCAGAACAGGGTCTGGAAACACCATATATTTT CASRTGSGNTIYF
. . TRBJ2-3 TRBV15 TGTGCCATCGCCAACGAGGGGGGGATGCCAGATACGCAGTATTTT CAIANEGGMPDTQYF
. . TRBJ1-2 TRBV5-1 TGCGCCAGCAGCTTAACCGCAGGGGACTATGGCTACACCTTC CASSLTAGDYGYTF
TRBD1 . TRBJ2-2 TRBV9 TGTGCCAGCAGCGTAGACCGGGACAGGGGGTATACCGGGGAGCTGTTTTTT CASSVDRDRGYTGELFF
TRBD1 . TRBJ1-4 TRBV11-2 TGTGCCAGCAGCCCACCTAGGGGGCGCGGGGGGCGGGAAAAACTGTTTTTT CASSPPRGRGGREKLFF
. . TRBJ2-1 TRBV30 TGTGCCTGGAGCCGAGGACAGTACAATGAGCAGTTCTTC CAWSRGQYNEQFF
TRBD2 . TRBJ2-3 TRBV27 TGTGCCAGCAGTTTACTACTAGCGGGGACAGATACGCAGTATTTT CASSLLLAGTDTQYF
TRBD2 . TRBJ2-1 TRBV27 TGTGCCAGCAGTCTGAGCGGGGAGTCCTACAATGAGCAGTTCTTC CASSLSGESYNEQFF
. . TRBJ1-3 TRBV5-8 TGTGCCAGCAGCTTTCGGGTGGCTGGAAACACCATATATTTT CASSFRVAGNTIYF
. . TRBJ1-5 TRBV6-1 TGTGCCAGCAGTGAAGGCCTCGGGGTCTACAATCAGCCCCAGCATTTT CASSEGLGVYNQPQHF
. . TRBJ2-3 TRBV4-1 TGCGCCAGCAGCTTGCTTGGGGGGGCCGCTACGCAGTATTTT CASSLLGGAATQYF
TRBD1 . TRBJ2-5 TRBV6-6 TGTGCCAGCAGTACCACCGGGACAGGGGAAGAGACCCAGTACTTC CASSTTGTGEETQYF
TRBD1 once TRBJ1-5 TRBV27 TGTGCCAGCAGGATGGGGACAGTTAAAGATCAGCCCCAGCATTTT CASRMGTVKDQPQHF
. . TRBJ1-1 TRBV18 TGTGCCAGCTCCTCAAACTTGAACACTGAAGCTTTCTTT CASSSNLNTEAFF